The rows below give T cell receptor beta chains drawn from one sample of a study of shared clonotypes between healthy human individuals. TCRdb's table, derived via immunoSEQ multiplex PCR, lists solely in-frame clones and lacks some. The table lists approximately 98,000 clones, around 68% of them singletons. Sample: memory CD8+ T cells sorted from blood. The source of these receptors is a woman aged 25 to 39 in good health. Each CDR3 is given with its conserved first and last residue.

CDR3 protein: CAREEGKGGIWANVLTF
J gene: TRBJ2-6
V gene: TRBV28

CDR3 protein: CASSVYYRGGPSSETQYF
J gene: TRBJ2-5
V gene: TRBV6-1

CDR3 protein: CASSLLRETQYF
J gene: TRBJ2-5
V gene: TRBV13

CDR3 protein: CASSLLGRETQYF
J gene: TRBJ2-5
V gene: TRBV5-1

CDR3 protein: CASSQASRSSYEQYF
J gene: TRBJ2-7
V gene: TRBV4-1

CDR3 protein: CASSLTPGAGDYYGYTF
J gene: TRBJ1-2
V gene: TRBV27

CDR3 protein: CASSLPLRGGVGDYEQYF
J gene: TRBJ2-7
V gene: TRBV5-1

CDR3 protein: CAWTRPGEGTEAFF
J gene: TRBJ1-1
V gene: TRBV30

CDR3 protein: CASSQVWSRAVYF
J gene: TRBJ2-7
V gene: TRBV4-1

CDR3 protein: CSGLVGVEYTEAFF
J gene: TRBJ1-1
V gene: TRBV29-1

CDR3 protein: CASGGIRGLSGANVLTF
J gene: TRBJ2-6
V gene: TRBV5-4

CDR3 protein: CASSEKDPGQKITDTQYF
J gene: TRBJ2-3
V gene: TRBV25-1

CDR3 protein: CASSASGIYEQYF
J gene: TRBJ2-7
V gene: TRBV27

CDR3 protein: CASRYRDSGNYGYTF
J gene: TRBJ1-2
V gene: TRBV5-1

CDR3 protein: CASSVGGSAETQYF
J gene: TRBJ2-5
V gene: TRBV9

CDR3 protein: CASSLLPESNEQFF
J gene: TRBJ2-1
V gene: TRBV7-8

CDR3 protein: CASGLDQSYEQYF
J gene: TRBJ2-7
V gene: TRBV12-5

CDR3 protein: CASSTTALAKNIQYF
J gene: TRBJ2-4
V gene: TRBV27

CDR3 protein: CASGASVEGEAFF
J gene: TRBJ1-1
V gene: TRBV9

CDR3 protein: CASSGAENQPQHF
J gene: TRBJ1-5
V gene: TRBV10-2

CDR3 protein: CASSDDRGPEAFF
J gene: TRBJ1-1
V gene: TRBV7-3

CDR3 protein: CASSSFVEGANYEQYF
J gene: TRBJ2-7
V gene: TRBV28

CDR3 protein: CASSEAGTGAHEQYF
J gene: TRBJ2-7
V gene: TRBV6-4

CDR3 protein: CASSLSHGSNQPQHF
J gene: TRBJ1-5
V gene: TRBV4-1

CDR3 protein: CASSDSSYEQYF
J gene: TRBJ2-7
V gene: TRBV10-2

CDR3 protein: CASSPPFGHSQDDEQFF
J gene: TRBJ2-1
V gene: TRBV13

CDR3 protein: CASSRGSPLHF
J gene: TRBJ1-6
V gene: TRBV6-5

CDR3 protein: CASSQGDDFNTQYF
J gene: TRBJ2-3
V gene: TRBV6-4

CDR3 protein: CASSPGPSTDTQYF
J gene: TRBJ2-3
V gene: TRBV5-1

CDR3 protein: CAIKAEDRQETQYF
J gene: TRBJ2-5
V gene: TRBV6-6

CDR3 protein: CASSYFGDTQYF
J gene: TRBJ2-3
V gene: TRBV6-5

CDR3 protein: CASSPVMSQPQHF
J gene: TRBJ1-5
V gene: TRBV27